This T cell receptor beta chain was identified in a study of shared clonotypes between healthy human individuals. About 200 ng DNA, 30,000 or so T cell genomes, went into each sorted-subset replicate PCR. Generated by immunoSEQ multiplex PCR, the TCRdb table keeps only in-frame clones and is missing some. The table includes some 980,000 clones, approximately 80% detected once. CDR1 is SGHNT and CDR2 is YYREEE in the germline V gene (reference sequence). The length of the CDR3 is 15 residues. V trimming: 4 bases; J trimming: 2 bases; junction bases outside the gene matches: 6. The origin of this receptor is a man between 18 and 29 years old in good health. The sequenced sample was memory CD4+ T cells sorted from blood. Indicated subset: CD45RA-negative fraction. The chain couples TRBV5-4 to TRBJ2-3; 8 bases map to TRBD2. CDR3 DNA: TGTGCCAGCAGCCGCCGGGGGGGCTTCACAGATACGCAGTATTTT. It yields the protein CASSRRGGFTDTQYF.